These T cell receptor beta chains were read from a single sample in a study of spatial heterogeneity in lung cancer. TCRdb re-called the 5' RACE reads with MiXCR, one entry per CDR3 protein. The sample has roughly 13,000 distinct CDR3 sequences, less than 4.5% seen once. The input for sequencing was PBMCs, taken at surgery. These receptors were taken from a male donor with early-stage non-small cell lung cancer. The CDR3 runs from the conserved cysteine through the conserved F or W. D genes are given only for firm matches. Clone size is stated in some rows and not others, as once, few, many or a class when expanded.

v_call	d_call	cdr3_length	clone_size	j_call	cdr3_nt	cdr3_aa
TRBV6-5	TRBD2	16	many	TRBJ2-1	TGTGCCAGCAGTTACTCTCCGACGGGGGGGGACAATGAGCAGTTCTTC	CASSYSPTGGDNEQFF
TRBV7-2	-	16	medium-sized	TRBJ2-3	TGTGCCAGCAGCTTAGCGGCAGGGAACCCCACAGATACGCAGTATTTT	CASSLAAGNPTDTQYF
TRBV2	-	12	many	TRBJ2-7	TGTGCCAGCAGTGCCCAAACGGAGGAGCAGTACTTC	CASSAQTEEQYF
TRBV12-3/TRBV12-4	TRBD1	13	many	TRBJ2-5	TGTGCCAGCAGTTTTGAGGGGGCGGGGACCCAGTACTTC	CASSFEGAGTQYF
TRBV12-3/TRBV12-4	TRBD1	17	few	TRBJ2-7	TGTGCCAGCAGCTCCCAAAGGACAGGGAGAGCCTCCTACGAGCAGTACTTC	CASSSQRTGRASYEQYF
TRBV28	-	16	many	TRBJ2-5	TGTGCCAGCACCCTGGGCGCAGGGGCGGGGAAAGAGACCCAGTACTTC	CASTLGAGAGKETQYF
TRBV6-2/TRBV6-3	-	15	few	TRBJ2-4	TGTGCCACGAGAGACAGAAGACTAGCCAAAAACATTCAGTACTTC	CATRDRRLAKNIQYF
TRBV7-6	-	14	few	TRBJ2-5	TGTGCCAGCAGCTCACAGGGTGGGGGCGAGACCCAGTACTTC	CASSSQGGGETQYF
TRBV6-1	-	12	many	TRBJ2-1	TGTGCCTCCAGAGGGGAGAACAATGAGCAGTTCTTC	CASRGENNEQFF
TRBV7-9	-	12	many	TRBJ2-5	TGTGCCAGCGACTTAGGGTCCGAGACCCAGTACTTC	CASDLGSETQYF
TRBV5-5	-	15	few	TRBJ2-5	TGTGCCAGCAGCCCCCGGGGTGGGGGAGAAGAGACCCAGTACTTC	CASSPRGGGEETQYF
TRBV12-3/TRBV12-4	-	15	once	TRBJ2-5	TGTGCCAGCAGTTCCCGCGTAGGTCCAGTAGAGACCCAGTACTTC	CASSSRVGPVETQYF
TRBV20-1	-	14	few	TRBJ2-3	TGCAGTGCTCGCAGACTAGATAGCACAGATACGCAGTATTTT	CSARRLDSTDTQYF
TRBV5-1	TRBD1	17	few	TRBJ1-2	TGCGCCAGCAGTCGCAGGGGGCAGGGTCCAGGGAACTATGGCTACACCTTC	CASSRRGQGPGNYGYTF
TRBV11-2	TRBD2	15	-	TRBJ2-5	TGTGCCAGCAGCTTAGGACTAGCGGCCCCTGCGACCCAGTACTTC	CASSLGLAAPATQYF
TRBV12-3/TRBV12-4	-	15	-	TRBJ2-1	TGTGCCAGCAGTTTACCCCTCGGATGGGGGAATGAGCAGTTCTTC	CASSLPLGWGNEQFF
TRBV28	-	14	many	TRBJ2-1	TGTGCCAGCACCCCGTTTAGCGCCCACAATGAGCAGTTCTTC	CASTPFSAHNEQFF
TRBV12-3/TRBV12-4	-	11	many	TRBJ2-2	TGTGCCAGCAGGGGTTCCGGGGAGCTGTTTTTT	CASRGSGELFF
TRBV7-6	-	14	-	TRBJ2-7	TGTGCCAGCAGCGTACACAGGGAAACGAGGGAGCAGTACTTC	CASSVHRETREQYF
TRBV28	TRBD2	12	many	TRBJ2-7	TGTGCCAGCGGCGGGGGAGGCCTCGAGCAGTACTTC	CASGGGGLEQYF
TRBV20-1	-	19	many	TRBJ1-5	TGCAGTGCTAGAGATAATCGGGACGGAGGATGGTGGAGCAATCAGCCCCAGCATTTT	CSARDNRDGGWWSNQPQHF
TRBV20-1	-	13	many	TRBJ2-2	TGCAGTGCTAGAGACCCCGGAACCGGGGAGCTGTTTTTT	CSARDPGTGELFF
TRBV15	TRBD2	16	many	TRBJ2-5	TGTGCCACCAGCAGAGTGATCGGGACTAGCGGTGAGACCCAGTACTTC	CATSRVIGTSGETQYF
TRBV11-1	-	14	many	TRBJ2-3	TGTGCCAGCAGCTTAAACGTCGGCACAGATACGCAGTATTTT	CASSLNVGTDTQYF
TRBV7-8	-	13	-	TRBJ1-5	TGTGCCAGCTCTCCCCTGTCGTATCAGCCCCAGCATTTT	CASSPLSYQPQHF
TRBV29-1	TRBD2	15	-	TRBJ2-1	TGCAGCGTTGAAGATCGCTCTAGCGGGAGTGGTGAGCAGTTCTTC	CSVEDRSSGSGEQFF
TRBV28	-	15	-	TRBJ1-2	TGTGCCAGCACCCCCCCCGGCGGGGTCAACTATGGCTACACCTTC	CASTPPGGVNYGYTF
TRBV10-1	-	12	many	TRBJ1-2	TGCGCCAGCAGTCGGGACAACTATGGCTACACCTTC	CASSRDNYGYTF
TRBV7-9	-	16	many	TRBJ1-6	TGTGCCAGCAGCTTACTTCCCAACTCAGATAATTCACCCCTCCACTTT	CASSLLPNSDNSPLHF
TRBV10-1	TRBD1	15	many	TRBJ2-3	TGCGCCAGCAGCTCCGGGACAGGGGTGGCAGATACGCAGTATTTT	CASSSGTGVADTQYF
TRBV6-5	TRBD2	16	many	TRBJ2-1	TGTGCCAGCAGTTACGCACCGGGACTAGCGTATAATGAGCAGTTCTTC	CASSYAPGLAYNEQFF
TRBV7-3	-	15	many	TRBJ2-3	TGTGCCAGCAGCCCCAACACCGCTAGCACAGATACGCAGTATTTT	CASSPNTASTDTQYF
TRBV29-1	TRBD1	12	many	TRBJ2-7	TGCAGCGTTCGGGACAGCCGCTACGAGCAGTACTTC	CSVRDSRYEQYF
TRBV7-2	-	14	few	TRBJ2-5	TGTGCCAGCAGCTTTCAGGGGAGCCGAGAGACCCAGTACTTC	CASSFQGSRETQYF
TRBV24-1	-	14	many	TRBJ2-5	TGTGCCACCAGTGACCCAGGACTCCAAGAGACCCAGTACTTC	CATSDPGLQETQYF
TRBV10-3	-	13	many	TRBJ2-5	TGTGCCATCAGTGCCTCGAGAGAGGAGACCCAGTACTTC	CAISASREETQYF
TRBV5-1	-	15	many	TRBJ2-2	TGCGCCAGCAGCTTGGCCGGTGGGAACACCGGGGAGCTGTTTTTT	CASSLAGGNTGELFF
TRBV6-2/TRBV6-3	-	16	many	TRBJ1-5	TGTGCCAGCAGTTACTCGGGGAGGTCTTTCAATCAGCCCCAGCATTTT	CASSYSGRSFNQPQHF
TRBV20-1	TRBD2	14	many	TRBJ2-7	TGCAGTGCAAGAGGCGGGACTACCAACTACGAGCAGTACTTC	CSARGGTTNYEQYF
TRBV6-2/TRBV6-3	TRBD2	17	many	TRBJ2-1	TGTGCCAGCAGTTACGCGGGACTAGCGGGAGGACGGGATGAGCAGTTCTTC	CASSYAGLAGGRDEQFF
TRBV28	-	14	many	TRBJ2-1	TGTGCCAGCAGTGTGACAGTGGCCTACAATGAGCAGTTCTTC	CASSVTVAYNEQFF
TRBV20-1	-	13	many	TRBJ2-2	TGCAGTGCTGCTGGAGGCGACACCGGGGAGCTGTTTTTT	CSAAGGDTGELFF
TRBV20-1	TRBD2	14	many	TRBJ2-1	TGCAGTGCTAGGGTCCTAGCGGGAGCAAATGAGCAGTTCTTC	CSARVLAGANEQFF
TRBV18	-	15	many	TRBJ2-5	TGTGCCAGCTCACCCGCAACGAGGGCAGAGGAGACCCAGTACTTC	CASSPATRAEETQYF
TRBV15	-	14	once	TRBJ2-7	TGTGCCACCAGCAGGAGGGGTGTAGAGTACGAGCAGTACTTC	CATSRRGVEYEQYF